This T cell receptor (beta chain) was captured in a study of T cells in women clearing cervical HPV infection. Study context: Case blood was drawn when the lesion was first found; control blood after infection became undetectable. Study findings and constraints: Effector/memory and HPV-specific T cells were not isolated, and association timing is unknown.

V was clipped by 3 bases and J by 4 bases; unmatched bases: 7. CDR1 SGHRS and CDR2 YFSETQ come from the germline V gene. This CDR3 is 15 amino acids long. Prevalent HPV16 infections were excluded; only incident single HPV16 infections included. In regard to this clone: Its specificity is unknown. Sequencing ends 3 residues short of the CDR3 end; the germline J gene provides the rest.

Average input was roughly 1,200 ng genomic DNA for immunoSEQ TCR beta CDR3 amplification. Sequencing used immunoSEQ multiplex PCR; TCRdb keeps in-frame clones, though not all of them. Its listing shows more than 20,000 clones. Sequenced sample: blood buffy coat. The chain joins TRBV5-1 to TRBJ2-5; TRBD2 matches 9 bases. This TCR was recovered from a woman between 18 and 70 years old with a cervical HPV16 infection that either progressed to CIN3+ or cleared (not recorded which). The CDR3 spells CASSWKREVGETQYF. The DNA read from the CDR3 is TGCGCCAGCAGCTGGAAGCGGGAGGTAGGAGAGACC.